These 21 T cell receptor beta chains originate from one sample sequenced in a study of CXCR3-negative and CXCR3-positive naive CD8 T cells. UMI-labeled 5' RACE TRB cDNA libraries were prepared from the cells. No DNA is given; TCRdb re-called the 5' RACE reads and lists each CDR3 protein once. Its listing shows about 38,000 distinct CDR3 sequences. Sequenced sample: memory CD8+ T cells from blood. Receptors were obtained from a human donor in good health. Some clones in this sample may be carry-over from other donors' samples.

This chain's CDR3 is CASSAGQGILGNTIYF. The chain carries TRBV28 and TRBJ1-3; TCRdb's D gene call, TRBD1, goes unchecked for lack of DNA. CDR3 size: 16 residues. Germline-derived CDR1 and CDR2 are MDHEN and SYDVKM.

In terms of frequency, this clonotype is large (0.1 to 1%). The J gene is TRBJ2-1, the V gene TRBV7-9; the TCRdb D gene call, TRBD2, has no DNA to confirm it. Germline assignment: CDR1 SEHNR and CDR2 FQNEAQ (reference sequence). CDR3 length: 13 residues. The CDR3 loop reads CASSLLEGNEQFF.

The chain carries TRBV19 and TRBJ2-2. Germline V gene sequence: CDR1 LNHDA, CDR2 SQIVND (reference sequence). This CDR3 has 11 amino acids. CDR3 in amino acids: CASIDTGELFF.

Considering frequency, this clonotype is medium-sized. This sequence joins TRBV28 and TRBJ2-7; TCRdb returns TRBD1, unconfirmable since there is no DNA. Germline assignment: CDR1 MDHEN and CDR2 SYDVKM. CDR3 length: 14 amino acids. The CDR3 is CASSFRDRGGEQYF.

The chain uses TRBV20-1 and TRBJ2-7; the D gene TCRdb calls, TRBD1, cannot be checked with no DNA. The CDR3 is 14 residues long. Germline CDR1 DFQATT, CDR2 SNEGSKA (reference sequence). The CDR3 protein is CSARLGQGIHEQYF.

The V call is TRBV28, the J call TRBJ2-7; lacking DNA, the TRBD1 call made by TCRdb goes unchecked. This CDR3 has 15 amino acids. Germline CDR1 is MDHEN and CDR2 is SYDVKM. The CDR3 reads CASSFRGTRHYEQYF.

This rearrangement joins TRBV19 to TRBJ2-1; TCRdb picks TRBD1, but there is no DNA to check that call. The CDR3 totals 15 residues. CDR1 and CDR2 (germline): LNHDA, SQIVND (reference sequence). This chain's CDR3 is CASSTGGSSYNEQFF.

This chain joins TRBV11-3 and TRBJ2-1; TCRdb's D call, TRBD2, is unchecked because there is no DNA. The germline V gene has CDR1 SGHNT and CDR2 YENEEA. This CDR3 region has 15 residues. This chain's CDR3 is CASSPRTSASNEQFF.

The CDR3: CASSQEFISNQPQHF. The chain has TRBV4-3 and TRBJ1-5. From germline, CDR1 is LGHNA and CDR2 YSLEER. The CDR3 length is 15 residues.

The chain carries TRBV23-1 and TRBJ2-7. TRBV23-1 is identified as an open reading frame with a role that is uncertain. CDR3 size: 14 residues. The CDR3 spells CASSQSWQAYEQYF.

The CDR3 protein is CSVEGLGKGDTQYF. The J gene is TRBJ2-3, the V gene TRBV29-1; TCRdb lists TRBD1, though no DNA is available to test this call. This CDR3 has 14 residues. The germline V gene encodes CDR1 SQVTM and CDR2 ANQGSEA.

The rearrangement links TRBV20-1 to TRBJ1-5; checking the TCRdb D call of TRBD1 is not possible without DNA. Germline V gene data show CDR1 as DFQATT and CDR2 as SNEGSKA (reference sequence). The CDR3 runs to 15 residues. The chain's CDR3 is CSARDVGASNQPQHF.

The chain links TRBV5-1 to TRBJ2-7; as DNA is missing, the TRBD1 call by TCRdb cannot be tested. The CDR3 is made up of 13 amino acids. The germline CDR1 and CDR2 sequences are SGHRS and YFSETQ. This CDR3 reads CASSFTPEYEQYF.

This chain links TRBV29-1 with TRBJ2-7; without DNA, the TCRdb call of TRBD2 cannot be checked. CDR1 is SQVTM, CDR2 ANQGSEA, per germline. This CDR3 region has 14 residues. The CDR3 spells CSVEGSQGTYEQYF.

The J gene is TRBJ2-5, the V gene TRBV6-5; TCRdb lists TRBD1, though no DNA is available to test this call. The CDR3 sequence is 16 residues long. Germline loops: CDR1 MNHEY, CDR2 SVGAGI. CDR3 protein: CASSYSARGTEETQYF.

V gene TRBV7-2 combines with J gene TRBJ2-1. CDR3 size: 16 residues. The germline V gene has CDR1 SGHTA and CDR2 FQGNSA. The CDR3 sequence is CASSLVAGSSYNEQFF.

The CDR3 is CSARDPRAGAYEQYF. The chain combines TRBV20-1 with TRBJ2-7; TCRdb's D call of TRBD1 is untestable without DNA. The germline V gene has CDR1 DFQATT and CDR2 SNEGSKA (reference sequence). The CDR3 covers 15 residues.

J is TRBJ1-1 and V is TRBV11-2; no DNA is available, so the TRBD1 call from TCRdb remains unchecked. Germline V lookup: CDR1 SGHAT, CDR2 FQNNGV. The CDR3 loop spans 14 amino acids. The CDR3 protein is CASSGWGNKKEAFF.

This rearrangement joins TRBV14 to TRBJ1-1. CDR3 length equals 12 residues. Per the germline V gene, CDR1 is SGHDN and CDR2 is FVKESK. The CDR3 spells CASSQWTEEAFF.

The CDR3 protein is CASSKDGSSGRTGELFF. The chain recombines TRBV21-1 with TRBJ2-2; TCRdb calls TRBD2, which cannot be checked without DNA. TRBV21-1 is listed as a pseudogene. The CDR3 is made up of 17 amino acids.

The chain employs TRBV7-2 and TRBJ2-7; TCRdb outputs TRBD1, but without DNA this stays unchecked. The CDR3 is 15 amino acids. Per germline, CDR1 SGHTA and CDR2 FQGNSA. The CDR3 loop reads CASSLDGYRVYEQYF.